The next 22 T cell receptor beta chains were all read from a single sample in a study of human T cells and chemical hapten exposure. Time point of the sample: patch test 1, 2 weeks after DPC sensitization. Treatment denoted: therapeutic diphenylcyclopropenone sensitization with weekly scalp DPC. TCRdb used MiXCR to reprocess the RACE reads, holding one entry per CDR3 protein. The repertoire holds roughly 180,000 distinct CDR3 sequences, with around 24% as singletons. This material consisted of whole blood, taken in connection with sensitization to the hapten diphenylcyclopropenone (DPC). These receptors were collected from a woman aged 50 to 60 with alopecia areata. Some clones in this sample may be carry-over from other donors' samples.

In its sample, this clonotype was seen a few times. This chain joins TRBV20-1 and TRBJ1-5, with TRBD1 as a possible D gene (6 bases). There are 16 residues in the CDR3. The V end was cut by 1 base, the J end by 4 bases, with 17 bases between. The germline gives CDR1 DFQATT, CDR2 SNEGSKA (reference sequence). CDR3 region: CSARGVRQQGNQPQHF. CDR3 DNA: TGCAGTGCTAGAGGAGTTAGACAGCAGGGGAATCAGCCCCAGCATTTT.

There are many counts of this clonotype. This chain uses TRBV20-1 with TRBJ1-5, with 7 bases lining up with TRBD1. The J segment lost 1 base and the V segment lost 4 bases, leaving 4 bases of the junction unmatched. The CDR3 is 14 amino acids. Germline-derived CDR1 and CDR2 are DFQATT and SNEGSKA (reference sequence). The CDR3 reads CSAKTTGSNQPQHF. The CDR3 DNA follows: TGCAGTGCTAAGACGACAGGGAGCAATCAGCCCCAGCATTTT.

In its sample, this clonotype was seen once. The gene calls are TRBV5-1 and TRBJ2-3; 11 bases fit TRBD2. The CDR3 contains 16 residues. The germline CDR1 and CDR2 sequences are SGHRS and YFSETQ. The V gene end was trimmed by 0 bases and the J gene end by 6 bases; junction bases not matched to a gene: 6. CDR3: CASSLGVTSGIDTQYF. CDR3 in DNA: TGCGCCAGCAGCTTGGGCGTGACTAGCGGGATTGATACGCAGTATTTT.

The rearrangement joins TRBV7-9 to TRBJ1-1, with unresolved D. The CDR3 is made up of 13 amino acids. Germline-derived CDR1 and CDR2 are SEHNR and FQNEAQ (reference sequence). V was trimmed by 6 bases and J by 1 base, leaving 9 bases between them. This chain's CDR3 is CASSGWGNTEAFF. In nucleotides, the CDR3 is TGTGCCAGCAGTGGTTGGGGGAACACTGAAGCTTTCTTT.

This chain joins TRBV2 and TRBJ1-2; D is unresolved. Looked up from germline, CDR1 is SNHLY and CDR2 is FYNNEI. CDR3 length: 16 residues. Trimming took 7 bases from V and 0 from J, leaving 18 bases between them. The CDR3 is CASTVLLTPANYGYTF. Here the CDR3 DNA reads TGTGCCAGCACCGTATTATTGACACCAGCTAACTATGGCTACACCTTC.

The chain recombines TRBV6-1 with TRBJ2-1; 11 nucleotides match TRBD2. Germline V gives CDR1 MNHNS, CDR2 SASEGT. The CDR3 extends over 14 amino acids. The trim removed 6 bases at V and 5 bases at J, leaving 3 bases unmatched. In nucleotides, the CDR3 is TGTGCCAGCAGGAAGACTAGCGGGAACAATGAGCAGTTCTTC. It yields the protein CASRKTSGNNEQFF.

The chain combines TRBV4-1 with TRBJ1-2; D is uncertain. From germline, CDR1 is MGHRA and CDR2 YSYEKL. This CDR3 contains 13 residues. V was clipped by 0 bases and J by 4 bases, with 6 bases between them. The CDR3 coding sequence is TGCGCCAGCAGCCAAGAAGTATCCTATGGCTACACCTTC. It specifies CASSQEVSYGYTF.

The V gene is TRBV12-3 or TRBV12-4, the J gene TRBJ1-3; D is uncertain. The CDR3 length is 14 residues. With 6 bases removed from V and 4 bases from J, the gap between germline ends came to 13 bases. The CDR3 DNA sequence: TGTGCCAGCAGCCAACCTAATACAGGAAACACCATATATTTT. It encodes CASSQPNTGNTIYF.

This clonotype showed up just a few times. The chain combines TRBV5-1 with TRBJ2-1; perhaps TRBD2 as D (5 bases). Trimming pared 0 bases from V and 4 bases from J, leaving 11 bases between. The CDR3 is made up of 15 amino acids. The germline V gene has CDR1 SGHRS and CDR2 YFSETQ. The CDR3 DNA follows: TGCGCCAGCAGCTTGGATGGTCGGGATTACAATGAGCAGTTCTTC. Translating it yields CASSLDGRDYNEQFF.

The rearrangement uses TRBV7-2 and TRBJ2-3; D call uncertain. Trimming pared 3 bases from V and 0 bases from J, leaving 7 bases between. The CDR3 length is 14 residues. The germline CDR1 and CDR2 sequences are SGHTA and FQGNSA. The CDR3 is CASSFRASTDTQYF. In nucleotides, the CDR3 is TGTGCCAGCAGCTTTCGGGCTAGCACAGATACGCAGTATTTT.

This clonotype has a count of ten or more. The genes are TRBV5-1 and TRBJ2-2; possible D gene TRBD1, 6 bases. V was trimmed by 2 bases and J by 3 bases, leaving 8 bases between them. CDR3 length: 14 amino acids. In germline, CDR1 is SGHRS, CDR2 YFSETQ. Here the CDR3 DNA reads TGCGCCAGCAGCTTCCAGGGGTACACCGGGGAGCTGTTTTTT. Amino acid sequence: CASSFQGYTGELFF.

This clonotype was observed at least ten times. This rearrangement joins TRBV7-9 to TRBJ1-4; D call uncertain. Germline loops: CDR1 SEHNR, CDR2 FQNEAQ (reference sequence). The CDR3 covers 16 residues. The V end lost 2 bases, the J end lost 6 bases, and 16 bases lay between the germline ends. The CDR3 protein is CASSLPVGMRDEKLFF. DNA for the CDR3: TGTGCCAGCAGCTTACCAGTAGGGATGCGGGATGAAAAACTGTTTTTT.

Only a few counts were recorded for this clonotype. This chain uses TRBV3-1 with TRBJ2-7; D remains unclear. With 0 bases removed from V and 2 bases from J, the gap between germline ends came to 5 bases. This CDR3 comprises 13 residues. Germline V gives CDR1 LGHDT, CDR2 YNNKEL (reference sequence). The CDR3 here is CASSQDSPYEQYF. CDR3 bases: TGTGCCAGCAGCCAAGACTCCCCCTACGAGCAGTACTTC.

The chain carries TRBV20-1 and TRBJ2-3; D ambiguous. Trimming left V 0 bases short and J 0 bases short, with 16 bases between. Germline V gene lookup returns CDR1 DFQATT and CDR2 SNEGSKA (reference sequence). The CDR3 is made up of 17 amino acids. CDR3 in amino acids: CSARDPAKQSSTDTQYF. The CDR3 nucleotides read TGCAGTGCTAGAGATCCAGCTAAGCAATCTAGCACAGATACGCAGTATTTT.

This clonotype turned up a few times. The genes are TRBV18 and TRBJ2-7; 9 positions agree with TRBD1. Germline assignment: CDR1 KGHSH and CDR2 LQKENI. With V trimmed by 3 bases and J by 1 base, 4 bases remained unmatched. There are 15 residues in the CDR3. The CDR3 DNA reads TGTGCCAGCTCACCGGGCGGGACAGGGTCCTACGAGCAGTACTTC. Translating gives CASSPGGTGSYEQYF.

Only a few counts were recorded for this clonotype. For the CDR3, the DNA is TGTGCCAGCACAGGACAGGGAGCGGATCAGCCCCAGCATTTT. Its translation is CASTGQGADQPQHF. J is TRBJ1-5 and V is TRBV2; 8 bases are a match to TRBD1. CDR3 length: 14 residues. The V gene's germline CDR1 is SNHLY and CDR2 FYNNEI. With 7 bases clipped from V and 5 bases from J, the junction kept 7 bases outside the gene matches.

This clonotype has only a few counts. This chain links TRBV7-3 with TRBJ1-1, with D unclear. The V gene's germline CDR1 is SGHTA and CDR2 FQGTGA. This CDR3 comprises 13 residues. V lost 8 bases to trimming and J lost 4 bases, with 14 bases between them. In DNA form, the CDR3 reads TGTGCCAGCGCGCGGGGTAGGAGCACTGAAGCTTTCTTT. The encoded protein is CASARGRSTEAFF.

The CDR3 loop reads CASSTPGRSGYTNQWNEQFF. CDR3 in DNA: TGTGCCAGCAGCACCCCCGGGCGTAGCGGGTACACCAATCAATGGAATGAGCAGTTCTTC. The J gene is TRBJ2-1, the V gene TRBV9; 7 bases are shared with TRBD2. CDR1 is SGDLS and CDR2 is YYNGEE in the germline V gene. The V segment lost 4 bases and the J segment 7 bases; nucleotides outside the gene matches: 26. The CDR3 has 20 residues.

This rearrangement joins TRBV20-1 to TRBJ2-3, with 12 bases identical to TRBD2. The CDR3 loop spans 20 amino acids. With 0 bases clipped from V and 0 bases from J, the junction kept 13 bases outside the gene matches. The V gene's germline CDR1 is DFQATT and CDR2 SNEGSKA (reference sequence). DNA of the CDR3: TGCAGTGCTAGAGATGTCGGCCTAGCGGGAGGGCGGGCTAGCACAGATACGCAGTATTTT. Translation gives CSARDVGLAGGRASTDTQYF.

This clonotype was counted only a few times. The chain is built from TRBV28 and TRBJ1-5; 8 bases align to TRBD1. Germline-derived CDR1 and CDR2 are MDHEN and SYDVKM. V dropped 3 bases and J dropped 9; count of bases not matched to a gene: 4. CDR3 length equals 13 residues. CDR3 amino acids: CASSFPRGPPQHF. The CDR3 DNA sequence: TGTGCCAGCAGTTTCCCCAGGGGGCCGCCCCAGCATTTT.

The V call is TRBV10-3, the J call TRBJ2-3; 8 positions agree with TRBD1. Germline CDR1 reads ENHRY; CDR2 reads SYGVKD. The CDR3 consists of 14 residues. The trim removed 7 bases at V and 2 bases at J, leaving 5 bases unmatched. The CDR3 DNA follows: TGTGCCATCACCGGGACAGGTCACACAGATACGCAGTATTTT. Encoded protein: CAITGTGHTDTQYF.

The sample holds a few counts of this clonotype. V is TRBV18 and J is TRBJ1-6; possibly TRBD1 for D (5 bases). There are 15 residues in the CDR3. Germline CDR1 KGHSH, CDR2 LQKENI. V lost 3 bases and J 7 bases, leaving 13 bases between the germline ends. The CDR3 reads CASSPHGGGNSPLHF. CDR3 bases: TGTGCCAGCTCACCGCACGGGGGTGGCAATTCACCCCTCCACTTT.